The subject of this entry is one T cell receptor beta chain. Isolated RNA was reverse transcribed into cDNA used as the sequencing template. The protocol was immunoSEQ multiplex PCR, while the TCRdb copy is restricted to in-frame clones and leaves out a portion. The data hold 200,000 or so clones, with roughly two fifths observed a single time. This record comes from a study of CD8+ T cells in alopecia areata. J lost 7 bases, V lost 3 bases, and 6 bases had no gene match. Per the germline V gene, CDR1 is LNHNV and CDR2 is YYDKDF (reference sequence). The CDR3 sequence is 15 residues long. Treatment here: oral pan-JAK inhibitor, 5-10 mg twice daily.

The chain combines TRBV15 with TRBJ2-1; TRBD2 agrees at 10 bases. The material sequenced was CD4+ T cells sorted from blood, taken at approximately week 37, from a patient treated with tofacitinib. The source of this sequence is a human donor with alopecia areata. Here the CDR3 reads CATSRELAGENEQFF. The CDR3 nucleotides are TGTGCCACCAGCAGGGAGCTAGCGGGGGAGAATGAGCAGTTCTTC.